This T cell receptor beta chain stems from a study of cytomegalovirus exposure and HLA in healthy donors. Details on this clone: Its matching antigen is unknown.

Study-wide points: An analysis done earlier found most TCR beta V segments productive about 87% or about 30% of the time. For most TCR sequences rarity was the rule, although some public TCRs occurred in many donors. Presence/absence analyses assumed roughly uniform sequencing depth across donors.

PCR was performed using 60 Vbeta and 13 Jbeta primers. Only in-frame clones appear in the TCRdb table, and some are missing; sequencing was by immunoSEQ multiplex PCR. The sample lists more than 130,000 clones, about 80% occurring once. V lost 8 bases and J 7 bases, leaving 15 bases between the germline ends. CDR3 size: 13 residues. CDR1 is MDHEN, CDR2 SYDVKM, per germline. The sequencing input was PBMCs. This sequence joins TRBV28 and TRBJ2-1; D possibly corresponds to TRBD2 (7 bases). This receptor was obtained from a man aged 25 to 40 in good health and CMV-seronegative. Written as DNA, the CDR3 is TGTGCCAGCCAAGGCGGGGGCGTGAATGAGCAGTTCTTC. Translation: CASQGGGVNEQFF.